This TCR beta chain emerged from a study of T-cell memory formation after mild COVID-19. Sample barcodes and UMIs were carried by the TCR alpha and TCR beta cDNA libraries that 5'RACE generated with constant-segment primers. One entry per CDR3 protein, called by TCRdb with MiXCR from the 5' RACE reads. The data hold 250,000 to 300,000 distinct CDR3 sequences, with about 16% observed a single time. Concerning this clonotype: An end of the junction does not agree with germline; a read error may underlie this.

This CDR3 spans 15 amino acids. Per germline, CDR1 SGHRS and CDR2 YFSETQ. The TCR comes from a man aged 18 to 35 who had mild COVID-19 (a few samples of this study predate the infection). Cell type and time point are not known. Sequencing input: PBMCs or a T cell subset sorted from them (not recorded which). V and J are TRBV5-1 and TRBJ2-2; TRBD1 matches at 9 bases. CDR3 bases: TGCGCCAGCAGCCCCGGGACAGGGAACGCCGGGGAGCTGTTTTTT. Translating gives CASSPGTGNAGELFF.